The T cell receptor (beta chain) under discussion was sequenced for a study of T cell changes during pregnancy in multiple sclerosis. The germline CDR1 and CDR2 sequences are MGHDK and SYGVNS. The length of the CDR3 is 14 residues. V was trimmed by 0 bases and J by 5 bases, leaving 10 bases between them. Profiled with immunoSEQ multiplex PCR; TCRdb holds only in-frame clones, not every one. The sample records around 30,000 clones, around nine tenths being singletons. The TCR comes from a female donor with multiple sclerosis, enrolled in a pregnancy study. Sequences were derived from CD8+ T cells from peripheral blood mononuclear cells, sampled before pregnancy. V gene TRBV25-1 combines with J gene TRBJ1-2; D is unresolved. CDR3 in amino acids: CASSEYPQRYGYTF. The CDR3 nucleotides are TGTGCCAGCAGTGAATATCCTCAGAGGTATGGCTACACCTTC.